Reported below is one T cell receptor beta chain. Its recognized antigen is unknown. Per-nucleotide qualities are absent, and no much larger clonotype sits a single base away. The data were taken from a study of blood T cell repertoires in COVID-19 (dated by TCRdb to 2018 to 2021). Turning to the overall study: Collaborator samples came from the United States, Italy and Spain and covered acute and convalescent phases of COVID-19. The material from the prospective study consisted of cDNA or gDNA derived from T cells, B-cell-depleted T cells, or PBMCs. Deeply sampled blood TCRbeta repertoires from subjects exposed to, actively infected with, or recovered from COVID-19 were included in the dataset. The repertoires were made available in a free public database intended to serve as a resource for research on the immune response to SARS-CoV-2. The samples were drawn from two sources: the first 160 participants of the ongoing ImmuneRACE study, and 950 to 1,500 subjects contributed by 6 global collaborators. The sample metadata nearly always contained a de-identified subject ID, COVID-19 status, age in years and sex. Where HLA class I and class II types were available, the types were taken from metadata supplied by the sample provider, not from assay-based typing.

Broad study findings and their caveats: The quantity of clinical and demographic metadata differed by source and by participant and was supplied without curation.

The immunoSEQ Assay, a bias-controlled multiplex PCR, was used to amplify TCRbeta CDR3 regions from genomic DNA. Regarding the original processing steps: The number of nucleated cells in each sample was estimated from the amplification of reference gene primers within the assay. To quantify the absolute abundance of each unique TCRbeta CDR3 rearrangement, sequence reads were collapsed and filtered. For each sample, productive Simpson clonality was calculated by taking the square root of Simpson's diversity index across productive rearrangements. Sourced from immuneACCESS, this table was stored by TCRdb with only in-frame sequences that have V and J called. A share of the clones is absent; for the studies checked, an unresolved V gene accounts for under half, and the remainder has no known explanation. V, J and clone size derive from that table, while D and trimming were established from the DNA sequence. This sample gives roughly 66,000 clones in total; about 89% of them show up just once. The ten largest clonotypes hold less than 9.5% of the sample.

The CDR3, cysteine through phenylalanine, is 14 amino acids long. Just the 42-base CDR3 DNA is kept, in frame starting at base 1. The germline V gene (reference sequence) gives CDR1 as LGHDT and CDR2 as YNNKEL. V is cut back by 4 bases and J by 5 bases, with 8 bases in the junction unmatched. The collaborating institutions used their own protocols to collect whole blood in K2EDTA tubes. Collaborator samples were shipped for TCRbeta analysis as frozen whole blood, isolated PBMCs, or DNA extracted from either sample type. The sequence came from a human donor in a cohort sampled during active COVID-19. The chain links TRBV3-1 (or the pseudogene TRBV3-2) with TRBJ2-7, and TRBD1 matches 7 of the central bases. Sequencing was performed on peripheral blood. CDR3 reads: CASSPNRGNHEQYF. The DNA reads as follows: TGTGCCAGCAGCCCTAACAGGGGAAATCACGAGCAGTACTTC.